The 9 T cell receptor beta chains below were found in one sample sequenced in a study of radiotherapy plus CTLA-4 blockade in lung cancer. Sequenced by immunoSEQ multiplex PCR; TCRdb stores in-frame clones only, minus some. The profile shows about 59,000 clones, less than 75% of them singletons. Sequenced material: peripheral blood, taken from a patient treated with radiotherapy plus ipilimumab. All receptors derive from a human donor with non-small cell lung cancer whose response to radiotherapy plus ipilimumab could not be evaluated.

This clone was picked up a small number of times. The rearrangement joins TRBV27 to TRBJ2-3, with 7 bases matching TRBD2. The junction had 11 bases not matched to a gene; V was cut back by 7 bases and J by 1 base. The CDR3 length is 16 residues. Germline lookup yields CDR1 MNHEY and CDR2 SMNVEV (reference sequence). CDR3 DNA: TGTGCCAGCATCAACGGGCGGGAGTCTGGCACAGATACGCAGTATTTT. Its translation is CASINGRESGTDTQYF.

The chain links TRBV14 to TRBJ1-4, with 9 nucleotides matching TRBD1. The CDR3 is 16 amino acids. Germline-derived CDR1 and CDR2 are SGHDN and FVKESK. V lost 4 bases, J lost 7 bases, and 10 bases stayed unmatched. CDR3 loop: CASSPMIGTGLEKLFF. The CDR3 DNA follows: TGTGCCAGCAGCCCGATGATAGGGACAGGGCTTGAAAAACTGTTTTTT.

The chain combines TRBV28 with TRBJ2-7; 9 bases map to TRBD1. Germline V CDR1 and CDR2: MDHEN, SYDVKM. The trim removed 2 bases at V and 2 bases at J, leaving 1 base unmatched. The CDR3 has 14 residues. This chain's CDR3 is CASSLRQGAYEQYF. For the CDR3, the DNA is TGTGCCAGCAGTTTAAGACAGGGGGCCTACGAGCAGTACTTC.

The chain employs TRBV29-1 and TRBJ1-1; maybe TRBD1 (6 bases). This CDR3 is built from 14 residues. The V end lost 7 bases, the J end lost 1 base, and 16 bases lay between the germline ends. The germline gives CDR1 SQVTM, CDR2 ANQGSEA. The CDR3 sequence is CSAYHREQNTEAFF. As DNA, the CDR3 is TGCAGCGCCTACCACAGGGAACAGAACACTGAAGCTTTCTTT.

The V call is TRBV30, the J call TRBJ1-2; 9 nucleotides align to TRBD1. The CDR3 is made up of 16 amino acids. V lost 1 base and J lost 2; bases outside the gene matches: 8. From germline, CDR1 is GTSNPN and CDR2 SVGIG (reference sequence). CDR3 loop: CAWSGTPGQGNYGYTF. CDR3 sequence (DNA): TGTGCCTGGAGTGGGACCCCCGGACAGGGGAACTATGGCTACACCTTC.

The chain links TRBV6-1 to TRBJ1-6; D unclear. Germline V gene data show CDR1 as MNHNS and CDR2 as SASEGT. V was clipped by 3 bases and J by 8 bases, with 5 bases between them. This CDR3 is 12 amino acids long. The DNA of the CDR3 is TGTGCCAGCAGTGAGAACTATTCACCCCTCCACTTT. It translates to CASSENYSPLHF.

The chain employs TRBV9 and TRBJ2-3, with a possible D match to TRBD1 (6 bases). Germline CDR1 SGDLS, CDR2 YYNGEE. V lost 3 bases, J lost 7 bases, and 18 bases lay in between. This CDR3 is built from 15 residues. The CDR3: CASSAGIVGTNTQYF. In nucleotides, the CDR3 is TGTGCCAGCAGCGCCGGGATCGTCGGGACAAATACGCAGTATTTT.

There are a few counts of this clone. The genes are TRBV7-2 and TRBJ2-3, with D possibly being TRBD2 (5 bases). V shed 5 bases and J shed 0 bases, with 12 bases lying between them. Germline CDR1 is SGHTA and CDR2 is FQGNSA. The CDR3 spans 15 residues. CDR3 sequence reads: CASSPRGTSTDTQYF. As DNA, the CDR3 is TGTGCCAGCAGCCCCCGGGGAACTAGCACAGATACGCAGTATTTT.

V is TRBV6-1 and J is TRBJ2-7, with 9 bases that match TRBD1. The CDR3 covers 14 residues. The junction had 5 bases not matched to a gene; V was cut back by 7 bases and J by 1 base. Germline CDR1 and CDR2: MNHNS and SASEGT. CDR3 amino acids: CASTRGQGSYEQYF. CDR3 sequence (DNA): TGTGCCAGCACACGAGGACAGGGGTCCTACGAGCAGTACTTC.